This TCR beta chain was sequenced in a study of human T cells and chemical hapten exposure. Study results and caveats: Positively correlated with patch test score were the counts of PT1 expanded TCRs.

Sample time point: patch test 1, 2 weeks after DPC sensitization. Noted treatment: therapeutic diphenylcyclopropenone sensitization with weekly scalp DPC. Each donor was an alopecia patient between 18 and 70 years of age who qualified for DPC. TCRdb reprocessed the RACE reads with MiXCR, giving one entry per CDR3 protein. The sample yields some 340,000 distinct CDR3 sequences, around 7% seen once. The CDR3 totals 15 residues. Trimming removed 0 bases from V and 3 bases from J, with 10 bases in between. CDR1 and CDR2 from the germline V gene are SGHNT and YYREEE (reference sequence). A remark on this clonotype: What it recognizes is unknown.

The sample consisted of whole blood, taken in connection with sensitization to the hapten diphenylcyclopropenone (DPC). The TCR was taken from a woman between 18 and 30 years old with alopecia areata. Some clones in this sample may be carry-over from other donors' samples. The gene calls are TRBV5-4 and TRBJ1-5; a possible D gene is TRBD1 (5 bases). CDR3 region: CASSLAGLPNQPQHF. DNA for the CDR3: TGTGCCAGCAGCTTGGCAGGGCTACCCAATCAGCCCCAGCATTTT.